Listed here are 23 T cell receptor beta chains from one sample, sequenced in a study of blood T cell repertoires in COVID-19. The protocol was immunoSEQ multiplex PCR, while the TCRdb copy is restricted to in-frame clones and leaves out a portion. The sample carries 250,000 to 350,000 clones, around 89% recorded once. Sample: peripheral blood. The receptors shown here come from a man aged 18 to 30 who had recovered from COVID-19.

The chain employs TRBV4-1 and TRBJ2-2; D is unresolved. V shed 0 bases and J shed 2 bases, with 4 bases lying between them. The CDR3 consists of 14 residues. Germline loops: CDR1 MGHRA, CDR2 YSYEKL. DNA for the CDR3: TGCGCCAGCAGCCAAGATCAAAACACCGGGGAGCTGTTTTTT. Its translation: CASSQDQNTGELFF.

The J gene is TRBJ1-1, the V gene TRBV7-2; 7 bases are a match to TRBD1. Germline assignment: CDR1 SGHTA and CDR2 FQGNSA. V lost 1 base to trimming and J lost 0 bases; unmatched junction nucleotides: 2. This CDR3 contains 15 residues. CDR3 nucleotides: TGTGCCAGCAGCTTAGTTACAGGGGTGAACACTGAAGCTTTCTTT. It is translated as CASSLVTGVNTEAFF.

The chain joins TRBV2 to TRBJ2-5, with 9 bases lining up with TRBD1. This CDR3 contains 15 residues. The V gene end was trimmed by 0 bases and the J gene end by 5 bases; junction bases not matched to a gene: 4. Looked up from germline, CDR1 is SNHLY and CDR2 is FYNNEI. Here the CDR3 DNA reads TGTGCCAGCAGTGAAGCTGGGACAGGGATCGAGACCCAGTACTTC. The encoded protein is CASSEAGTGIETQYF.

This chain uses TRBV27 with TRBJ1-3; a possible D gene is TRBD1 (5 bases). The CDR3 totals 15 residues. Trimming stripped 2 bases from V and 1 base from J, with 9 bases between. The germline V gene has CDR1 MNHEY and CDR2 SMNVEV (reference sequence). The CDR3 DNA reads as TGTGCCAGCAGTTTAAGGGGTGGGTCTGGAAACACCATATATTTT. Translated, it gives CASSLRGGSGNTIYF.

This chain uses TRBV5-4 with TRBJ2-7, with D perhaps TRBD2 (6 bases). The CDR3 loop spans 14 amino acids. Trimming pared 4 bases from V and 3 bases from J, leaving 14 bases between. Germline CDR1 reads SGHNT; CDR2 reads YYREEE (reference sequence). The CDR3 here is CASSAKGLNYEQYF. The CDR3 DNA is TGTGCCAGCAGCGCAAAGGGACTTAACTACGAGCAGTACTTC.

The chain uses TRBV7-9 and TRBJ1-2; D ambiguous. There are 15 residues in the CDR3. From germline, CDR1 is SEHNR and CDR2 FQNEAQ (reference sequence). V was shortened by 3 bases and J by 2 bases, with 13 bases between the two germline ends. The CDR3 loop is CASSLAGSLNYGYTF. The CDR3 DNA follows: TGTGCCAGCAGCTTGGCAGGCAGTCTCAACTATGGCTACACCTTC.

The chain carries TRBV7-9 and TRBJ2-3, with a tentative D call TRBD1 (6 bases). The CDR3 extends over 16 amino acids. Germline V gene lookup returns CDR1 SEHNR and CDR2 FQNEAQ (reference sequence). V lost 5 bases, J lost 1 base, and 16 bases lay in between. The CDR3 reads CASSLRYREGTDTQYF. The CDR3 region has the DNA TGTGCCAGCAGCCTCCGGTACAGGGAAGGCACAGATACGCAGTATTTT.

This clone was seen only once. The gene calls are TRBV4-3 and TRBJ1-5; 7 bases line up with TRBD1. The germline V gene has CDR1 LGHNA and CDR2 YSLEER. This CDR3 region has 18 residues. V dropped 3 bases and J dropped 3; count of bases not matched to a gene: 14. Written as DNA, the CDR3 is TGCGCCAGCAGCCAGGGAAGACAGGGAGTTTATGACAATCAGCCCCAGCATTTT. Protein product: CASSQGRQGVYDNQPQHF.

The J gene is TRBJ2-1, the V gene TRBV19, with TRBD2 matching over 11 bases. Looked up from germline, CDR1 is LNHDA and CDR2 is SQIVND (reference sequence). The V segment lost 5 bases and the J segment 3 bases; nucleotides outside the gene matches: 6. This CDR3 spans 16 amino acids. The CDR3 DNA is TGTGCCAGTAGTGATAGCGGGAGGGCCCTCTACAATGAGCAGTTCTTC. The encoded protein is CASSDSGRALYNEQFF.

In this sample, this clone turned up once. This chain connects TRBV6-1 to TRBJ1-2; D gene unclear. V lost 5 bases and J 6 bases, leaving 13 bases between the germline ends. The germline V gene has CDR1 MNHNS and CDR2 SASEGT. This CDR3 contains 13 residues. CDR3 DNA sequence: TGTGCCAGCAGTTCCCCCGATCCGGATGGCTACACCTTC. It translates to CASSSPDPDGYTF.

The chain couples TRBV6-6 to TRBJ2-7; tentatively, D is TRBD1 (6 bases). The germline CDR1 and CDR2 sequences are MNHNY and SVGAGI (reference sequence). V lost 6 bases and J lost 3, with 15 bases in between. CDR3 length: 14 residues. This CDR3 reads CASSPPGHHYEQYF. The DNA of the CDR3 is TGTGCCAGCAGCCCCCCGGGACATCACTACGAGCAGTACTTC.

The V call is TRBV5-1, the J call TRBJ2-7; TRBD1 matches 8 bases. The CDR3 loop spans 14 amino acids. Germline lookup yields CDR1 SGHRS and CDR2 YFSETQ. V lost 2 bases, J lost 4 bases, and 5 bases stayed unmatched. CDR3 sequence (DNA): TGCGCCAGCAGCTTCGCAGGGGGCAGTTACGAGCAGTACTTC. Encoded protein: CASSFAGGSYEQYF.

V gene TRBV27 combines with J gene TRBJ2-1, with D possibly being TRBD1 (5 bases). The CDR3 consists of 14 residues. Germline loops: CDR1 MNHEY, CDR2 SMNVEV (reference sequence). V shed 0 bases and J shed 8 bases, with 11 bases lying between them. The CDR3 DNA reads TGTGCCAGCAGTTTATCACCACAGGTCGATGAGCAGTTCTTC. Residues: CASSLSPQVDEQFF.

The chain is built from TRBV7-2 and TRBJ2-2; D unclear. The CDR3 is 13 amino acids. V gave up 6 bases and J gave up 7 bases, with 12 bases separating them. The germline V gene has CDR1 SGHTA and CDR2 FQGNSA. For the CDR3, the DNA is TGTGCCAGCAGTCTACTTACGGTCGGGGAGCTGTTTTTT. Its protein product is CASSLLTVGELFF.

This clone turned up a few times. The chain employs TRBV2 and TRBJ1-1, with 8 positions matching TRBD1. Germline lookup yields CDR1 SNHLY and CDR2 FYNNEI. The CDR3 sequence is 16 residues long. V gave up 8 bases and J gave up 0 bases; unmatched junction bases: 11. CDR3 nucleotides: TGTGCCAGCTCTACGGACAGGGAGGCCTTGAACACTGAAGCTTTCTTT. This gives the protein CASSTDREALNTEAFF.

This chain uses TRBV2 with TRBJ1-4, with D unclear. The CDR3 has 15 residues. Deletions cut 1 base from V and 4 bases from J, with 10 bases between. Germline CDR1 and CDR2: SNHLY and FYNNEI. Here the CDR3 DNA reads TGTGCCAGCAGTGAAGAAGCGAGCGGTAATGAAAAACTGTTTTTT. Protein: CASSEEASGNEKLFF.

This rearrangement joins TRBV6-2 or TRBV6-3 to TRBJ1-1, with a tentative D call TRBD1 (6 bases). The CDR3 covers 15 residues. The germline V and J ends were trimmed by 2 bases and 5 bases, with 15 bases remaining between them. Germline V CDR1 and CDR2: MNHEY, SVGEGT. CDR3 DNA sequence: TGTGCCAGCAGTTACCCACAGGGAAGTGGAACTGAAGCTTTCTTT. It codes for CASSYPQGSGTEAFF.

The chain carries TRBV18 and TRBJ2-1, with TRBD2 identical over 8 bases. The germline CDR1 and CDR2 sequences are KGHSH and LQKENI. The junction had 10 bases not matched to a gene; V was cut back by 6 bases and J by 0 bases. The CDR3 loop spans 17 amino acids. CDR3 nucleotides: TGTGCCAGCTCCCGGCGCGGGAGGCCGAGCTCCTACAATGAGCAGTTCTTC. Translation: CASSRRGRPSSYNEQFF.

This clone has just one count. V usage is TRBV9 and J usage is TRBJ2-4; 8 nucleotides agree with TRBD1. The CDR3 loop spans 15 amino acids. Germline CDR1 reads SGDLS; CDR2 reads YYNGEE. J was trimmed by 6 bases and V by 2 bases; bases with no gene match: 7. CDR3 sequence (DNA): TGTGCCAGCAGCGTCCAGGCAGGGGGCCCAAACATTCAGTACTTC. It yields the protein CASSVQAGGPNIQYF.

The chain joins TRBV11-2 to TRBJ2-1; 7 nucleotides line up with TRBD2. The trim removed 4 bases at V and 4 bases at J, leaving 10 bases unmatched. Germline values: CDR1 SGHAT, CDR2 FQNNGV. The CDR3 has 16 amino acids. The CDR3 region is CASSSIRGELYNEQFF. The CDR3 coding sequence is TGTGCCAGCAGCTCCATCCGGGGGGAACTATACAATGAGCAGTTCTTC.

The J gene is TRBJ1-1, the V gene TRBV3-1 (or the pseudogene TRBV3-2); maybe TRBD1 (6 bases). The V gene's germline CDR1 is LGHDT and CDR2 YNNKEL (reference sequence). V lost 4 bases and J 2 bases, leaving 26 bases between the germline ends. The CDR3 has 19 amino acids. The CDR3 nucleotides are TGTGCCAGCAGCCCGAAAATGGGGGCCAACAGAATAGTAAACACTGAAGCTTTCTTT. Translation gives CASSPKMGANRIVNTEAFF.

The V gene is TRBV3-1 (or the pseudogene TRBV3-2), the J gene TRBJ2-3, with D uncertain. Trimming removed 1 base from V and 0 bases from J, with 5 bases in between. The V gene's germline CDR1 is LGHDT and CDR2 YNNKEL (reference sequence). The CDR3 is made up of 14 amino acids. CDR3 DNA: TGTGCCAGCAGCCAAGCGGTCAGCACAGATACGCAGTATTTT. Translated: CASSQAVSTDTQYF.

V and J are TRBV11-3 and TRBJ2-1; 8 nucleotides agree with TRBD1. Germline V gene sequence: CDR1 SGHNT, CDR2 YENEEA. The CDR3 loop spans 14 amino acids. V dropped 3 bases and J dropped 6; count of bases not matched to a gene: 4. CDR3 in DNA: TGTGCCAGCAGCTTGGACAGGGAAACCAATGAGCAGTTCTTC. Translation gives CASSLDRETNEQFF.